The 23 T cell receptor beta chains listed next were all sequenced from one sample in a study of cytomegalovirus exposure and HLA in healthy donors. 13 Jbeta primers and 60 Vbeta primers were used for the PCR. Repertoires were generated with immunoSEQ multiplex PCR, while TCRdb's copy carries only in-frame clones and drops some. The sample carries approximately 150,000 clones, approximately 81% recorded once. Material for sequencing was PBMCs. These receptor sequences come from a woman aged 25 to 45 in good health and CMV-seropositive.

V gene TRBV4-3 combines with J gene TRBJ2-7; D might be TRBD1 (6 bases). The V end lost 3 bases, the J end lost 8 bases, and 11 bases lay between the germline ends. The CDR3 contains 12 residues. Germline values: CDR1 LGHNA, CDR2 YSLEER. The CDR3 reads CASSQDQGKQYF. In DNA form, the CDR3 reads TGCGCCAGCAGCCAGGATCAGGGGAAGCAGTACTTC.

The chain joins TRBV2 to TRBJ2-5; D unclear. CDR1 is SNHLY, CDR2 FYNNEI, per germline. The germline V and J ends were trimmed by 4 bases and 4 bases, with 13 bases remaining between them. The CDR3 sequence is 14 residues long. CDR3 DNA sequence: TGTGCCAGCAGTGTAGCTAGTGTAAGAGAGACCCAGTACTTC. This gives the protein CASSVASVRETQYF. The entire variable domain, with the rest obtained from reference TRBV2 and TRBJ2-5, is as follows: EPEVTQTPSHQVTQMGQEVILRCVPISNHLYFYWYRQILGQKVEFLVSFYNNEISEKSEIFDDQFSVERPDGSNFTLKIRSTKLEDSAMYFCASSVASVRETQYFGPGTRLLVL.

The chain carries TRBV9 and TRBJ1-4, with D possibly being TRBD1 (6 bases). The CDR3 has 14 amino acids. From germline, CDR1 is SGDLS and CDR2 YYNGEE. The V gene lost 4 bases and the J gene lost 8 bases, with 15 bases spanning the gap. In nucleotides, the CDR3 is TGTGCCAGCAGCAATCGGGGACACTCAGAAAAACTGTTTTTT. Protein sequence: CASSNRGHSEKLFF.

The chain links TRBV5-6 to TRBJ2-5; tentative D call: TRBD1 (5 bases). V was shortened by 0 bases and J by 1 base, with 10 bases between the two germline ends. Germline CDR1 is SGHDT and CDR2 is YYEEEE. This CDR3 has 15 residues. The CDR3 nucleotides are TGTGCCAGCAGCTTGGCCCAACAGGTCCAAGAGACCCAGTACTTC. It is translated as CASSLAQQVQETQYF.

The chain has TRBV4-2 and TRBJ1-6; possibly TRBD1 for D (6 bases). V was pared by 1 base and J by 0 bases, with 16 bases between. CDR1 and CDR2 (germline): LGHNA, YNFKEQ. CDR3 length equals 19 residues. The CDR3 loop reads CASSQGGGGANSYNSPLHF. CDR3 coding DNA: TGTGCCAGCAGCCAAGGGGGAGGGGGGGCGAACTCCTATAATTCACCCCTCCACTTT.

V is TRBV9 and J is TRBJ2-7; D uncertain. Germline values: CDR1 SGDLS, CDR2 YYNGEE. The CDR3 runs to 13 residues. The V end lost 4 bases, the J end lost 1 base, and 9 bases lay between the germline ends. CDR3 residues: CASSPRSSYEQYF. For the CDR3, the DNA is TGTGCCAGCAGCCCCCGGAGTTCCTACGAGCAGTACTTC.

The chain uses TRBV4-3 and TRBJ2-1; D is possibly TRBD2 (6 bases). Trimming stripped 0 bases from V and 4 bases from J, with 7 bases between. CDR1 is LGHNA, CDR2 YSLEER, per germline. This CDR3 is 14 amino acids long. This CDR3 is CASSQDRGYNEQFF. For the CDR3, the DNA is TGCGCCAGCAGCCAAGATCGGGGGTACAATGAGCAGTTCTTC.

This clone has just a few counts. The chain combines TRBV9 with TRBJ1-3, with a possible D match to TRBD1 (5 bases). CDR3 length equals 15 residues. Germline assignment: CDR1 SGDLS and CDR2 YYNGEE. V dropped 4 bases and J dropped 8 bases, with 19 bases sitting between them. CDR3 residues: CASSRTRDPGDTIYF. For the CDR3, the DNA is TGTGCCAGCAGCAGAACCCGGGACCCGGGGGACACCATATATTTT.

As to this clone: Its ends do not fully match the called genes, so a read error is possible. The chain employs TRBV13 and TRBJ2-7; 8 bases match TRBD2. Germline CDR1 reads PRHDT; CDR2 reads FYEKMQ (reference sequence). This CDR3 contains 13 residues. CDR3 sequence: CASSYRVSGALHF. The DNA for the CDR3 is TGTGCCAGCAGCTACCGGGTTAGCGGGGCACTCCACTTC. The full variable domain, in which reference TRBV13 and TRBJ2-7 provide the parts outside the CDR3, is AAGVIQSPRHLIKEKRETATLKCYPIPRHDTVYWYQQGPGQDPQFLISFYEKMQSDKGSIPDRFSAQQFSDYHSELNMSSLELGDSALYFCASSYRVSGALHFGPGTRLTVT.

The chain is built from TRBV20-1 and TRBJ1-2; D uncertain. The V gene lost 5 bases and the J gene lost 8 bases, with 9 bases spanning the gap. CDR1 is DFQATT and CDR2 is SNEGSKA in the germline V gene (reference sequence). This CDR3 is built from 10 residues. The CDR3 sequence is CSAPKLGYTF. CDR3 DNA: TGCAGTGCTCCCAAACTGGGCTACACCTTC.

J is TRBJ1-5 and V is TRBV11-2, with 10 bases lining up with TRBD1. The CDR3 extends over 17 amino acids. Germline assignment: CDR1 SGHAT and CDR2 FQNNGV. The V segment lost 5 bases and the J segment 3 bases; nucleotides outside the gene matches: 10. Here the CDR3 DNA reads TGTGCCAGCAGCCCGACCTTTGGGACAGGGGACAATCAGCCCCAGCATTTT. This codes for CASSPTFGTGDNQPQHF.

This clone appeared once. The chain employs TRBV27 and TRBJ1-1, with D unresolved. The CDR3 runs to 17 residues. Germline CDR1 MNHEY, CDR2 SMNVEV (reference sequence). V lost 2 bases to trimming and J lost 3 bases, with 19 bases between them. The CDR3 reads CASSLVGRFGGYTEAFF. CDR3 coding DNA: TGTGCCAGCAGTTTAGTAGGAAGATTTGGAGGATACACTGAAGCTTTCTTT.

This clone was counted once. This chain connects TRBV9 to TRBJ1-1; the D is unclear. This CDR3 region has 18 residues. V shed 4 bases and J shed 0 bases, with 22 bases lying between them. CDR1 SGDLS and CDR2 YYNGEE come from the germline V gene. CDR3 residues: CASSLLTEGIDMNTEAFF. CDR3 DNA sequence: TGTGCCAGCAGCCTACTCACAGAGGGTATCGACATGAACACTGAAGCTTTCTTT.

The chain joins TRBV28 to TRBJ2-1; possibly TRBD2 for D (6 bases). The CDR3 contains 13 residues. Germline V CDR1 and CDR2: MDHEN, SYDVKM. The V end was cut by 7 bases, the J end by 4 bases, with 11 bases between. CDR3 protein: CASNLLAYNEQFF. CDR3 nucleotides: TGTGCCAGCAACCTGCTAGCGTACAATGAGCAGTTCTTC.

This clone has just one count. This chain connects TRBV6-1 to TRBJ1-5; D is undetermined. V lost 1 base to trimming and J lost 4 bases, with 14 bases between them. This CDR3 has 16 residues. Germline loops: CDR1 MNHNS, CDR2 SASEGT. The DNA for the CDR3 is TGTGCCAGCAGTGAAGTTGTGAGGGCGGGGAATCAGCCCCAGCATTTT. It encodes CASSEVVRAGNQPQHF.

The chain employs TRBV7-9 and TRBJ1-1, with TRBD1 matching 7 bases. The CDR3 consists of 17 residues. CDR1 is SEHNR, CDR2 FQNEAQ, per germline (reference sequence). The V segment lost 3 bases and the J segment 3 bases; nucleotides outside the gene matches: 13. Here the CDR3 reads CASSFRGRRRGDTEAFF. CDR3 DNA sequence: TGTGCCAGCAGCTTCAGGGGGAGAAGGCGGGGAGACACTGAAGCTTTCTTT.

The rearrangement uses TRBV14 and TRBJ2-7, with D unclear. This CDR3 contains 14 residues. The V and J ends lost 3 bases and 8 bases respectively, with 17 bases between them. Germline CDR1 is SGHDN and CDR2 is FVKESK. The CDR3 protein is CASSHPQASVKQYF. CDR3 in DNA: TGTGCCAGCAGCCACCCGCAGGCTTCGGTGAAGCAGTACTTC. Supplemented by reference TRBV14 and TRBJ2-7, the full variable domain reads EAGVTQFPSHSVIEKGQTVTLRCDPISGHDNLYWYRRVMGKEIKFLLHFVKESKQDESGMPNNRFLAERTGGTYSTLKVQPAELEDSGVYFCASSHPQASVKQYFGPGTRLTVT.

J is TRBJ2-1 and V is TRBV29-1, with 7 nucleotides matching TRBD2. Germline CDR1 is SQVTM and CDR2 is ANQGSEA. This CDR3 spans 14 amino acids. Trimming removed 8 bases from V and 4 bases from J; junction bases left unmatched: 11. CDR3 nucleotide sequence: TGCAGCTTGGGGGGGGGAGAATTTTACAATGAGCAGTTCTTC. Protein: CSLGGGEFYNEQFF.

The CDR3 here is CASSQQGINYGYTF. CDR3 in DNA: TGTGCCAGCAGTCAACAGGGGATCAACTATGGCTACACCTTC. V is TRBV2 and J is TRBJ1-2, with 7 positions matching TRBD1. The junction had 5 bases not matched to a gene; V was cut back by 5 bases and J by 2 bases. Per the germline V gene, CDR1 is SNHLY and CDR2 is FYNNEI. The CDR3 contains 14 residues.

This chain links TRBV9 with TRBJ1-2, with a possible D match to TRBD1 (6 bases). V lost 0 bases and J lost 4, with 13 bases in between. This CDR3 has 15 residues. Germline-derived CDR1 and CDR2 are SGDLS and YYNGEE. CDR3 sequence reads: CASSVDPGVGYGYTF. Here the CDR3 DNA reads TGTGCCAGCAGCGTAGACCCAGGGGTCGGCTATGGCTACACCTTC.

The genes are TRBV6-6 and TRBJ2-2, with D possibly TRBD1 on 6 matching bases. Trimming took 8 bases from V and 3 from J, leaving 16 bases between them. The CDR3 length is 15 residues. Germline loops: CDR1 MNHNY, CDR2 SVGAGI (reference sequence). The CDR3 DNA reads TGTGCCAGCCACCCCTTACAGGGCTACACCGGGGAGCTGTTTTTT. This sequence encodes CASHPLQGYTGELFF.

The chain couples TRBV27 to TRBJ2-7, with TRBD1 as a possible D gene (6 bases). Trimming removed 8 bases at V and 0 bases at J, with 14 bases between. This CDR3 region has 14 residues. The germline V gene encodes CDR1 MNHEY and CDR2 SMNVEV (reference sequence). The CDR3 loop reads CASRRQETSYEQYF. CDR3 coding DNA: TGTGCCAGCCGACGACAGGAGACCTCCTACGAGCAGTACTTC.

The V and J genes are TRBV5-8 and TRBJ2-3; D may be TRBD1 (5 bases). Trimming cost V 1 base and J 0 bases, with 12 bases left between them. CDR1 SGHTS and CDR2 YDEGEE come from the germline V gene. This CDR3 contains 16 residues. The CDR3: CASSLLRQKSTDTQYF. Written as DNA, the CDR3 is TGTGCCAGCAGCTTGCTTAGACAGAAAAGCACAGATACGCAGTATTTT.